Listed here are 26 T cell receptor beta chains from one sample, sequenced in a study of identical twins. One entry per CDR3 protein, called by TCRdb with MiXCR from the 5' RACE reads. The sample records approximately 1.8 million distinct CDR3 sequences, less than 35% being singletons. The material sequenced was cord blood. Every receptor here comes from a newborn girl in good health.

J is TRBJ1-5 and V is TRBV28; 7 bases are a match to TRBD1. This CDR3 region has 17 residues. J gave up 4 bases and V 6 bases, and 15 bases lay outside the gene matches. Germline V gives CDR1 MDHEN, CDR2 SYDVKM. The CDR3 DNA follows: TGTGCCAGCAGCCGCTCTGATCGACAGGGATGGAATCAGCCCCAGCATTTT. Translating it yields CASSRSDRQGWNQPQHF.

The rearrangement uses TRBV20-1 and TRBJ2-3; maybe TRBD2 (6 bases). With 0 bases removed from V and 4 bases from J, the gap between germline ends came to 11 bases. Germline V CDR1 and CDR2: DFQATT, SNEGSKA (reference sequence). CDR3 length equals 14 residues. CDR3 nucleotides: TGCAGTGCTAGAGACGGGGGAAGGTCAGATACGCAGTATTTT. Its translation is CSARDGGRSDTQYF.

The CDR3 sequence is CSARGAGLINNEQFF. The CDR3 bases are TGCAGTGCTAGGGGAGCGGGACTAATTAACAATGAGCAGTTCTTC. This rearrangement joins TRBV20-1 to TRBJ2-1, with TRBD2 matching 7 bases. The germline CDR1 and CDR2 sequences are DFQATT and SNEGSKA (reference sequence). The ends lost 3 bases at V and 5 bases at J; junction bases unmatched: 10. The CDR3 sequence is 15 residues long.

V and J are TRBV6-6 and TRBJ2-1, with D perhaps given as TRBD1 or TRBD2 (5 bases each). This CDR3 spans 16 amino acids. Germline values: CDR1 MNHNY, CDR2 SVGAGI (reference sequence). Trimming took 5 bases from V and 9 from J, leaving 23 bases between them. The CDR3: CASSPDRQQRRGEQFF. CDR3 in DNA: TGTGCCAGCAGTCCAGATCGACAGCAGCGACGGGGTGAGCAGTTCTTC.

This sequence joins TRBV12-3 or TRBV12-4 and TRBJ2-7, with a possible D match to TRBD2 (6 bases). V was clipped by 5 bases and J by 0 bases, with 17 bases between them. The CDR3 runs 16 residues. The CDR3, as DNA: TGTGCCAGCAGTCCCCTGGGGGGTGAGAACTCCTACGAGCAGTACTTC. Protein: CASSPLGGENSYEQYF.

The chain links TRBV11-2 to TRBJ2-5; no clear D gene. The J call is uncertain, as TRBJ2-7 better fits the DNA end. The CDR3 is made up of 13 amino acids. Germline loops: CDR1 SGHAT, CDR2 FQNNGV. The CDR3 nucleotides are TGTGCCAGCAGATCTTTCCGGGTAGGCGAGCAGTACTTC. It specifies CASRSFRVGEQYF.

The chain employs TRBV29-1 and TRBJ2-1, with D tentatively TRBD1 or TRBD2 (6 bases each). Germline V gene sequence: CDR1 SQVTM, CDR2 ANQGSEA. Trimming took 5 bases from V and 10 from J, leaving 18 bases between them. This CDR3 is built from 13 residues. Written as DNA, the CDR3 is TGCAGCGTTCGAGGGGGGCCTACCTACGAGCAGTTCTTC. Its protein product is CSVRGGPTYEQFF.

This sequence joins TRBV18 and TRBJ1-2; D possibly corresponds to TRBD1 (6 bases). V was shortened by 4 bases and J by 4 bases, with 16 bases between the two germline ends. CDR3 length: 15 amino acids. Germline V gives CDR1 KGHSH, CDR2 LQKENI. The CDR3 sequence is CASSLTGTNPYGYTF. Here the CDR3 DNA reads TGTGCCAGCTCACTAACAGGGACAAATCCCTATGGCTACACCTTC.

This chain joins TRBV12-5 and TRBJ2-7; 9 nucleotides align to TRBD2. The CDR3 is made up of 17 amino acids. CDR1 and CDR2 (germline): LGHNT, FRNRAP. V dropped 2 bases and J dropped 7; count of bases not matched to a gene: 15. This chain's CDR3 is CASGLKPIAGAYNEQYF. As DNA, the CDR3 is TGTGCTAGTGGTTTGAAACCCATAGCGGGAGCTTACAATGAGCAGTACTTC.

This clonotype was counted a few times. This rearrangement joins TRBV27 to TRBJ2-6, with D possibly matching TRBD2 (6 bases). Deletions cut 1 base from V and 2 bases from J, with 21 bases between. In germline, CDR1 is MNHEY, CDR2 SMNVEV (reference sequence). This CDR3 comprises 20 residues. This CDR3 reads CASSLWWEAPPGPGANVLTF. For the CDR3, the DNA is TGTGCCAGCAGTTTATGGTGGGAGGCTCCCCCGGGGCCTGGGGCCAACGTCCTGACTTTC.

The chain is built from TRBV27 and TRBJ2-7; D remains unclear. The CDR3 has 14 amino acids. Germline CDR1 is MNHEY and CDR2 is SMNVEV (reference sequence). V lost 4 bases, J lost 3 bases, and 13 bases lay in between. This CDR3 reads CASSSPRMNYEQYF. CDR3 sequence (DNA): TGTGCCAGCAGTTCTCCTAGAATGAACTACGAGCAGTACTTC.

This clonotype has at least ten counts. V gene TRBV24-1 combines with J gene TRBJ2-1; 9 nucleotides align to TRBD1. CDR3 length equals 15 residues. Germline-derived CDR1 and CDR2 are KGHDR and SFDVKD. The ends lost 3 bases at V and 6 bases at J; junction bases unmatched: 5. CDR3 sequence reads: CATSDPGQGSNEQFF. The CDR3 bases are TGTGCCACCAGTGATCCAGGACAGGGGAGCAATGAGCAGTTCTTC.

Points on this clonotype: At one end the junction does not follow the germline gene, possibly because of a read error. The chain has TRBV6-2 or TRBV6-3 and TRBJ2-1; TRBD2 agrees at 14 bases. Germline CDR1 MNHEY, CDR2 SVGEGT. The CDR3 has 15 amino acids. Here the CDR3 reads CASTERLAGGDERFF. CDR3 DNA: TGTGCCAGCACCGAAAGACTAGCGGGAGGGGATGAGCGGTTCTTC.

In its sample, this clonotype was seen a few times. The rearrangement joins TRBV20-1 to TRBJ2-5; D may match TRBD1 or TRBD2 (5 bases each). Germline V gives CDR1 DFQATT, CDR2 SNEGSKA (reference sequence). The CDR3 is made up of 11 amino acids. With 6 bases removed from V and 11 bases from J, the gap between germline ends came to 16 bases. The CDR3 sequence is CSATRVGEQYF. The CDR3 region has the DNA TGCAGTGCCACCAGAGTGGGGGAGCAGTACTTC.

This sequence joins TRBV2 and TRBJ2-3; 9 bases agree with TRBD1. V trimming: 6 bases; J trimming: 1 base; junction bases outside the gene matches: 5. The CDR3 consists of 15 residues. Per germline, CDR1 SNHLY and CDR2 FYNNEI. CDR3 sequence: CASRLRDRGTDTQYF. The CDR3 bases are TGTGCCAGCAGACTCCGGGACAGGGGCACAGATACGCAGTATTTT.

The rearrangement joins TRBV10-2 to TRBJ2-1; no reliable D call. There are 11 residues in the CDR3. Per germline, CDR1 WSHSY and CDR2 SAAADI. V lost 8 bases, J lost 5 bases, and 7 bases lay in between. CDR3 protein: CASEENNEQFF. The CDR3 DNA is TGCGCCAGCGAGGAAAACAATGAGCAGTTCTTC.

This clonotype appeared a few times. The V and J genes are TRBV4-2 and TRBJ2-3; TRBD2 aligns across 7 bases. V trimming: 0 bases; J trimming: 6 bases; junction bases outside the gene matches: 9. The CDR3 totals 16 residues. CDR1 is LGHNA, CDR2 YNFKEQ, per germline. The CDR3 sequence: CASSQDPRGGEDTQYF. In DNA, the CDR3 is TGTGCCAGCAGCCAAGACCCTCGGGGAGGGGAGGATACGCAGTATTTT.

The chain joins TRBV7-2 to TRBJ2-1, with no clear D. The J call is uncertain, as TRBJ2-7 better fits the DNA end. The germline gives CDR1 SGHTA, CDR2 FQGNSA. The CDR3 length is 15 residues. CDR3 bases: TGTGCCAGCAGCTTAGCGCCGCCTCCCGTGGGGGAGCAGTACTTC. It specifies CASSLAPPPVGEQYF.

This clonotype was counted only a few times. The chain combines TRBV4-1 with TRBJ1-2; D is possibly TRBD1 (6 bases). Germline-derived CDR1 and CDR2 are MGHRA and YSYEKL. There are 16 residues in the CDR3. Trimming shortened V by 0 bases and J by 4 bases, and 15 bases separated the two germline ends. CDR3 sequence reads: CASSQDLGPRGYGYTF. Here the CDR3 DNA reads TGCGCCAGCAGCCAAGATTTGGGACCCAGGGGCTATGGCTACACCTTC.

V usage is TRBV27 and J usage is TRBJ2-3, with D perhaps matching TRBD2 (6 bases). Deletions cut 3 bases from V and 2 bases from J, with 21 bases between. CDR3 length: 18 amino acids. CDR1 is MNHEY, CDR2 SMNVEV, per germline (reference sequence). DNA for the CDR3: TGTGCCAGCAGTTTCCTCCCCTTTACGCGGGGATCCACAGATACGCAGTATTTT. The encoded protein is CASSFLPFTRGSTDTQYF.

This clonotype was counted many times. This sequence joins TRBV12-3 or TRBV12-4 and TRBJ2-7; D possibly corresponds to TRBD1 (6 bases). The CDR3 has 12 residues. V was clipped by 5 bases and J by 5 bases, with 10 bases between them. The CDR3 coding sequence is TGTGCCAGCAGTATCCACAGGGACGAGCAGTACTTC. Protein product: CASSIHRDEQYF.

This chain uses TRBV5-1 with TRBJ1-1; D might be TRBD1 (5 bases). CDR1 and CDR2 (germline): SGHRS, YFSETQ. This CDR3 is built from 14 residues. V was clipped by 6 bases and J by 5 bases, with 17 bases between them. DNA for the CDR3: TGCGCCAGCAACTTCCGCTCCAGGGTAACTGAAGCTTTCTTT. This translates into CASNFRSRVTEAFF.

A word on this clonotype: Germline is not matched at one junction end, which may reflect a read error. V gene TRBV7-9 combines with J gene TRBJ2-1, with D possibly being TRBD2 (7 bases). CDR1 is SEHNR and CDR2 is FQNEAQ in the germline V gene (reference sequence). This CDR3 has 15 amino acids. The DNA for the CDR3 is TGTGCCAGCAACTTAGTGGGGGGGGCCTTCAATGAGCAGTTCTTC. Protein product: CASNLVGGAFNEQFF. The full variable domain, with the rest looked up from reference TRBV7-9 and TRBJ2-1, is DTGVSQNPRHKITKRGQNVTFRCDPISEHNRLYWYRQTLGQGPEFLTYFQNEAQLEKSRLLSDRFSAERPKGSFSTLEIQRTEQGDSAMYLCASNLVGGAFNEQFFGPGTRLTVL.

The chain carries TRBV3-1 and TRBJ2-1; D not resolved. The DNA matches TRBJ2-7 better at its end, which makes the J call doubtful. CDR1 is LGHDT, CDR2 YNNKEL, per germline (reference sequence). The CDR3 extends over 14 amino acids. CDR3 amino acids: CASSPSRIYNEQYF. The CDR3 region has the DNA TGTGCCAGCAGCCCCTCGAGGATTTACAATGAGCAGTACTTC.

The chain carries TRBV2 and TRBJ2-4, with 8 bases identical to TRBD1. Germline V CDR1 and CDR2: SNHLY, FYNNEI. The CDR3 extends over 14 amino acids. J lost 4 bases, V lost 8 bases, and 7 bases had no gene match. The CDR3 sequence: CASQRTGLKNIQYF. CDR3 bases: TGTGCCAGCCAAAGGACAGGGCTGAAAAACATTCAGTACTTC. The full variable domain, in which reference TRBV2 and TRBJ2-4 provide the parts outside the CDR3, is EPEVTQTPSHQVTQMGQEVILRCVPISNHLYFYWYRQILGQKVEFLVSFYNNEISEKSEIFDDQFSVERPDGSNFTLKIRSTKLEDSAMYFCASQRTGLKNIQYFGAGTRLSVL.

Only a few counts were recorded for this clonotype. The J gene is TRBJ2-1, the V gene TRBV12-3 or TRBV12-4, with D hard to call. This CDR3 is built from 13 residues. Deletions cut 5 bases from V and 9 bases from J, with 14 bases between. This CDR3 reads CASSPRTWGEQFF. CDR3 nucleotide sequence: TGTGCCAGCAGTCCCCGGACCTGGGGTGAGCAGTTCTTC.